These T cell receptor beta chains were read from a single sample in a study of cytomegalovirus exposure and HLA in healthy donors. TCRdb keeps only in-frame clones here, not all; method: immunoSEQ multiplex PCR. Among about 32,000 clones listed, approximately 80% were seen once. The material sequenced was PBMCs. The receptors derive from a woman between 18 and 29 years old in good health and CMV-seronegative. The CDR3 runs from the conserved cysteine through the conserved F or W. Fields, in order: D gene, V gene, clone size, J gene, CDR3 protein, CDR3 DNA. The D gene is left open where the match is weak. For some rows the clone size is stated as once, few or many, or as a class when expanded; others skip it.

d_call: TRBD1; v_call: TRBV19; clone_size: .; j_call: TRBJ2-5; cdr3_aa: CASSGQGGETQYF; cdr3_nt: TGTGCCAGTAGCGGACAGGGAGGAGAGACCCAGTACTTC
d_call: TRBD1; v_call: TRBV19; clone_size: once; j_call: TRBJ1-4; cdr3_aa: CASSMWRDSNEKLFF; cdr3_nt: TGTGCCAGTAGTATGTGGCGGGACAGCAATGAAAAACTGTTTTTT
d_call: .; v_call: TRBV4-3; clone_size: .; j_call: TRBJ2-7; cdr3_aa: CASSQDSTYEQYF; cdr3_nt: TGCGCCAGCAGCCAAGATAGTACCTACGAGCAGTACTTC
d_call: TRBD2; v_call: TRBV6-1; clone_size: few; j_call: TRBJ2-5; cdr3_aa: CASSDGTTETQYF; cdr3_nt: TGTGCCAGCAGTGACGGGACTACGGAGACCCAGTACTTC
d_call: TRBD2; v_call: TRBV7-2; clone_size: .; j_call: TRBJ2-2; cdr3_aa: CASSQGTSVQAAGELFF; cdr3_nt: TGTGCCAGCAGCCAAGGGACTAGCGTCCAAGCCGCCGGGGAGCTGTTTTTT
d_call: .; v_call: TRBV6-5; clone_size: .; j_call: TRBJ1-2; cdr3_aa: CASSYSNRIEGGYTF; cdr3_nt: TGTGCCAGCAGTTACTCGAACAGGATTGAAGGTGGCTACACCTTC
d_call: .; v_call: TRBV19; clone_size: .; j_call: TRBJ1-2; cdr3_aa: CASSLLTGFYGYTF; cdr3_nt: TGTGCCAGTAGTCTCCTGACAGGTTTCTATGGCTACACCTTC
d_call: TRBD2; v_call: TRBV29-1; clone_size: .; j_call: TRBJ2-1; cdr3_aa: CSVDGTSGGGSREQFF; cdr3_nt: TGCAGCGTAGACGGGACTAGCGGGGGGGGGTCACGGGAGCAGTTCTTC
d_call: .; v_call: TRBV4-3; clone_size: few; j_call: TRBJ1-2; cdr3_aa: CASSQGSGTPGSYTF; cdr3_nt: TGCGCCAGCAGCCAAGGATCCGGGACACCTGGCAGCTACACCTTC
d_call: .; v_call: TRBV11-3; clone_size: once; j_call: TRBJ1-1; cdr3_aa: CASSHASGIEAFF; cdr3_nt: TGTGCCAGCAGCCATGCGAGCGGCATTGAAGCTTTCTTT
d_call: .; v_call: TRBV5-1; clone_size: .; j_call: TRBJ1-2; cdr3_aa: CASSLANSNYGYTF; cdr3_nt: TGCGCCAGCAGCTTGGCCAACAGTAACTATGGCTACACCTTC
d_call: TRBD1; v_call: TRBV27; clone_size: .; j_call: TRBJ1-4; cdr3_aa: CASSQGASNEKLFF; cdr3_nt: TGTGCCAGCAGTCAGGGGGCGTCTAATGAAAAACTGTTTTTT
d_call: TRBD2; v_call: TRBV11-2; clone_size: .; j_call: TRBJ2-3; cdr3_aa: CASSSAPSGATDTQYF; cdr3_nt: TGTGCCAGCAGCTCCGCTCCCAGCGGGGCCACAGATACGCAGTATTTT
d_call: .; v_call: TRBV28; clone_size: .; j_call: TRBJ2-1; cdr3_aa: CASSRGGNEQFF; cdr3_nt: TGTGCCAGCAGTCGGGGAGGCAATGAGCAGTTCTTC
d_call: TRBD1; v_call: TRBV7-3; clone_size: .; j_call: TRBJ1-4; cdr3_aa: CASSLTGTGAEKLFF; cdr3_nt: TGTGCCAGCAGCTTAACTGGGACAGGGGCTGAAAAACTGTTTTTT
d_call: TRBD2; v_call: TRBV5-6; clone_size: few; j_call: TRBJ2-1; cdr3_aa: CASSGAGEQFF; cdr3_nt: TGTGCCAGCAGCGGAGCGGGAGAGCAGTTCTTC
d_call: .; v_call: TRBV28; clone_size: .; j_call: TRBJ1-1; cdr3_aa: CASRRPDTGEAFF; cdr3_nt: TGTGCCAGCAGGCGGCCGGATACAGGTGAAGCTTTCTTT
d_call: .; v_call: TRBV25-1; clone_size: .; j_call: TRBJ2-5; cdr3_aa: CASSESSGWETQYF; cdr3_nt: TGTGCCAGCAGTGAATCTTCGGGGTGGGAGACCCAGTACTTC
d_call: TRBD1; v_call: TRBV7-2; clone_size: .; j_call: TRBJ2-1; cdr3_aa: CASSSVTGGGYKRGEQFF; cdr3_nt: TGTGCCAGCAGCTCCGTCACAGGGGGAGGTTACAAACGAGGTGAGCAGTTCTTC
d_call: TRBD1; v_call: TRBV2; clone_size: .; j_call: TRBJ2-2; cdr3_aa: CASSTGVTGELFF; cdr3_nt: TGTGCCAGCAGTACAGGGGTTACCGGGGAGCTGTTTTTT
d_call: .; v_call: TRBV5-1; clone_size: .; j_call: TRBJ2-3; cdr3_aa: CASSLAPGLSTDTQYF; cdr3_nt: TGCGCCAGCAGCTTGGCCCCAGGGCTAAGCACAGATACGCAGTATTTT
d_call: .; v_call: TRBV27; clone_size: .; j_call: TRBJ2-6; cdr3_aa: CASSLGGAGANVLTF; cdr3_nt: TGTGCCAGCAGTTTAGGGGGCGCTGGGGCCAACGTCCTGACTTTC
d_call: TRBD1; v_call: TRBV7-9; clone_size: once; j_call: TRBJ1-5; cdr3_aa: CASSLWGQGDQPQHF; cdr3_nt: TGTGCCAGCAGCTTATGGGGACAGGGTGATCAGCCCCAGCATTTT
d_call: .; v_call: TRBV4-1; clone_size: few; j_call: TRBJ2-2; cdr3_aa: CASRGSGLKNTGELFF; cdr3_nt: TGCGCCAGCAGGGGATCAGGACTCAAGAACACCGGGGAGCTGTTTTTT
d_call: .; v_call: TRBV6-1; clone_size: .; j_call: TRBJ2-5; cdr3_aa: CASSEARGGLQETQYF; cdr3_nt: TGTGCCAGCAGTGAAGCAAGGGGGGGGCTACAAGAGACCCAGTACTTC
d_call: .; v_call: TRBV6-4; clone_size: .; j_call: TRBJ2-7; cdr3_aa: CASSDYRERGLSSSYEQYF; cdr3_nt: TGTGCCAGCAGTGACTACAGGGAGAGGGGCCTCAGCAGCTCCTACGAGCAGTACTTC
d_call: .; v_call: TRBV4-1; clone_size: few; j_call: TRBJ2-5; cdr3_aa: CASSQVRQETQYF; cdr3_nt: TGCGCCAGCAGCCAAGTCCGACAGGAGACCCAGTACTTC
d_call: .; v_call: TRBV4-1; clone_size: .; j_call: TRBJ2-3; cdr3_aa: CASSQDARGTDTQYF; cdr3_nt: TGCGCCAGCAGCCAAGACGCCCGAGGGACAGATACGCAGTATTTT
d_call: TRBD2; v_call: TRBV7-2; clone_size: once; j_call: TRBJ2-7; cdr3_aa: CASSLARTSAYEQYF; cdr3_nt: TGTGCCAGCAGCTTAGCACGGACTAGCGCCTACGAGCAGTACTTC
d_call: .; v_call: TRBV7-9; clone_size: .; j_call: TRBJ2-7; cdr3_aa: CASSSGVAPEQYF; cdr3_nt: TGTGCCAGCAGCTCCGGAGTGGCTCCCGAGCAGTACTTC
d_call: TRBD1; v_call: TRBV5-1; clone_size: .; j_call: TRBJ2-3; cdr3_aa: CASSFLTGSTDTQYF; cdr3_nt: TGCGCCAGCAGCTTCCTGACAGGGAGCACAGATACGCAGTATTTT
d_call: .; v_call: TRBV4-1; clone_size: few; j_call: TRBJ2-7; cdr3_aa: CASSQAMKPYEQYF; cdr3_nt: TGCGCCAGCAGCCAAGCCATGAAGCCCTACGAGCAGTACTTC
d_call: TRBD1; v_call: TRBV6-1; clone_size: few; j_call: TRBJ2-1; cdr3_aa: CASSEMTGTYNEQFF; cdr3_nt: TGTGCCAGCAGTGAAATGACAGGGACGTACAATGAGCAGTTCTTC
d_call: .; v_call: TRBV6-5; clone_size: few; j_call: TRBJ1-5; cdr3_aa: CASSYDWNQPQHF; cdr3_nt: TGTGCCAGCAGTTACGACTGGAATCAGCCCCAGCATTTT
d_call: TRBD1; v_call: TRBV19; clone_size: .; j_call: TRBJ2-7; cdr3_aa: CASTRGTGGPYEQYF; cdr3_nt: TGTGCCAGTACCCGGGGGACAGGGGGCCCCTACGAGCAGTACTTC
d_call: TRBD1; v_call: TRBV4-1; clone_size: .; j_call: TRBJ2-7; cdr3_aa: CASSHALDRGYEQYF; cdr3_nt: TGCGCCAGCAGCCACGCGCTGGACAGGGGGTACGAGCAGTACTTC
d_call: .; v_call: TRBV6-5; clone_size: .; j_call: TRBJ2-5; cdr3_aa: CASSYSRPPFGETQYF; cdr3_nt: TGTGCCAGCAGTTACAGCAGGCCACCCTTTGGGGAGACCCAGTACTTC